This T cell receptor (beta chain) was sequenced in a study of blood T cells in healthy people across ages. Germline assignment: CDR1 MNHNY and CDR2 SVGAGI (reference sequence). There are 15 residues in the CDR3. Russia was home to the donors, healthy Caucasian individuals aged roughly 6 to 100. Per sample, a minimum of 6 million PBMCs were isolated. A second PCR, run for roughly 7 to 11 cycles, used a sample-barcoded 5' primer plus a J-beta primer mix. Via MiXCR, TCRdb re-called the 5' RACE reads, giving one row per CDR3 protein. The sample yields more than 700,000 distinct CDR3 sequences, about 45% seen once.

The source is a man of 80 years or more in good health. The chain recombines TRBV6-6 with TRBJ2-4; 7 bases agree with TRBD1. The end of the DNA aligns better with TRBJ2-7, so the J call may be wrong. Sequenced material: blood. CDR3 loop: CASSFDRVASHEQYF. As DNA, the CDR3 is TGTGCCAGCAGTTTTGACAGGGTCGCTAGTCACGAGCAGTACTTC.